Shown below are 7 T cell receptor beta chains from a single sample sequenced in a study of CD8+ T cells in alopecia areata. RNA was extracted and reverse transcribed into cDNA as the sequencing template. Measured with immunoSEQ multiplex PCR; TCRdb has only the in-frame clones, and not every one. The sample records 110,000 or so clones, about 54% being singletons. Treatment indicated: oral pan-JAK inhibitor, 5-10 mg twice daily. Material: CD8+ T cells sorted from blood, obtained at week 4, from a patient treated with tofacitinib. The receptors originated from a human donor with alopecia areata.

CDR3 nucleotides: TGTGCCTGGACGGACAGCAAAAACATTCAGTACTTC. Its protein is CAWTDSKNIQYF. V is TRBV30 and J is TRBJ2-4; possibly TRBD1 for D (6 bases). Germline lookup yields CDR1 GTSNPN and CDR2 SVGIG (reference sequence). This CDR3 is 12 amino acids long. The V gene lost 4 bases and the J gene lost 3 bases, with 7 bases spanning the gap.

This sequence joins TRBV30 and TRBJ1-6, with D unresolved. Trimming removed 3 bases at V and 7 bases at J, with 7 bases between. Germline lookup yields CDR1 GTSNPN and CDR2 SVGIG (reference sequence). CDR3 size: 12 residues. The CDR3 region is CAWRGINSPLHF. The DNA for the CDR3 is TGTGCCTGGAGAGGGATAAATTCACCCCTCCACTTT. Looking up the rest from reference TRBV30 and TRBJ1-6 gives the full variable domain: SQTIHQWPATLVQPVGSPLSLECTVEGTSNPNLYWYRQAAGRGLQLLFYSVGIGQISSEVPQNLSASRPQDRQFILSSKKLLLSDSGFYLCAWRGINSPLHFGNGTRLTVT.

The V gene is TRBV7-2, the J gene TRBJ2-6; D is ambiguous. V was cut by 5 bases and J by 0 bases, with 14 bases left in between. Germline V gene lookup returns CDR1 SGHTA and CDR2 FQGNSA. The CDR3 covers 17 residues. CDR3 region: CASSPGPSLSGANVLTF. CDR3 bases: TGTGCCAGCAGCCCCGGACCCTCCCTCTCTGGGGCCAACGTCCTGACTTTC. Full variable domain (outside the CDR3, taken from reference TRBV7-2 and TRBJ2-6): GAGVSQSPSNKVTEKGKDVELRCDPISGHTALYWYRQSLGQGLEFLIYFQGNSAPDKSGLPSDRFSAERTGGSVSTLTIQRTQQEDSAVYLCASSPGPSLSGANVLTFGAGSRLTVL.

V is TRBV7-8 and J is TRBJ2-5; perhaps TRBD1 as D (5 bases). Trimming took 5 bases from V and 2 from J, leaving 15 bases between them. CDR3 length equals 15 residues. Germline V gene sequence: CDR1 SGHVS, CDR2 FQNEAQ. The CDR3 DNA sequence: TGTGCCAGCAGCCTCTGGATTCAGGGACAAGAGACCCAGTACTTC. It codes for CASSLWIQGQETQYF.

The V and J genes are TRBV7-6 and TRBJ1-6; D perhaps matches TRBD1 (6 bases). V was cut by 0 bases and J by 6 bases, with 15 bases left in between. CDR3 length equals 17 residues. Germline CDR1 is SGHVS and CDR2 is FNYEAQ. The CDR3 spells CASSLAEQGLGNSPLHF. DNA for the CDR3: TGTGCCAGCAGCTTAGCGGAACAGGGACTTGGTAATTCACCCCTCCACTTT.

The chain is built from TRBV29-1 and TRBJ2-7, with 9 bases that match TRBD1. The CDR3 covers 15 residues. Unmatched junction bases numbered 11, after V lost 3 bases and J lost 5 bases. CDR1 and CDR2 (germline): SQVTM, ANQGSEA. The CDR3 protein is CSVELGGTGYHEQYF. DNA for the CDR3: TGCAGCGTTGAGCTAGGGGGGACAGGGTACCACGAGCAGTACTTC.

The chain employs TRBV5-1 and TRBJ2-5, with a tentative D call TRBD1 (5 bases). The CDR3 extends over 13 amino acids. V lost 1 base and J 5 bases, leaving 9 bases between the germline ends. CDR1 is SGHRS and CDR2 is YFSETQ in the germline V gene. The CDR3 region has the DNA TGCGCCAGCAGCTTGTCAGGGATTGAGACCCAGTACTTC. This encodes CASSLSGIETQYF. The full variable domain, rest sourced from reference TRBV5-1 and TRBJ2-5, is KAGVTQTPRYLIKTRGQQVTLSCSPISGHRSVSWYQQTPGQGLQFLFEYFSETQRNKGNFPGRFSGRQFSNSRSEMNVSTLELGDSALYLCASSLSGIETQYFGPGTRLLVL.